The rows below give T cell receptor beta chains drawn from one sample of a study of shared clonotypes between healthy human individuals. Produced via immunoSEQ multiplex PCR; TCRdb's table is partial and in-frame only. In the table there are hundreds of thousands of clones, around 78% of which are singletons. Input material: memory CD4+ T cells sorted from blood. The receptors here all came from a woman in her thirties in good health. Each CDR3 is given with its conserved first and last residue. Each record gives: J gene, V gene, CDR3 protein.

j_call: TRBJ1-4
v_call: TRBV28
cdr3_aa: CASSSPWGFTNEKLFF

j_call: TRBJ1-5
v_call: TRBV28
cdr3_aa: CASSLHLRTGGNQPQHF

j_call: TRBJ1-1
v_call: TRBV14
cdr3_aa: CASSRQGTANTEAFF

j_call: TRBJ2-7
v_call: TRBV19
cdr3_aa: CASSILDNTYEQYF

j_call: TRBJ2-1
v_call: TRBV5-1
cdr3_aa: CASSFGQANEQFF

j_call: TRBJ2-7
v_call: TRBV28
cdr3_aa: CASSLRTSGMYEQYF

j_call: TRBJ2-7
v_call: TRBV28
cdr3_aa: CATRPSGSYEQYF

j_call: TRBJ2-1
v_call: TRBV7-9
cdr3_aa: CASSSLAGGDLSGQFF

j_call: TRBJ2-7
v_call: TRBV27
cdr3_aa: CASSKRSYYEQYF

j_call: TRBJ2-3
v_call: TRBV29-1
cdr3_aa: CSVEGRQGLTDTQYF

j_call: TRBJ2-7
v_call: TRBV30
cdr3_aa: CAWRPGTGGEQYF

j_call: TRBJ2-7
v_call: TRBV5-4
cdr3_aa: CASRTSGDYEQYF

j_call: TRBJ2-2
v_call: TRBV25-1
cdr3_aa: CASSGSWSSPNTGELFF

j_call: TRBJ2-6
v_call: TRBV19
cdr3_aa: CASDDSGIGGANVLTF

j_call: TRBJ2-7
v_call: TRBV6-5
cdr3_aa: CASRKRGTGSVEQYF

j_call: TRBJ2-7
v_call: TRBV4-1
cdr3_aa: CASSQVGQYEQYF

j_call: TRBJ1-1
v_call: TRBV30
cdr3_aa: CAWSVRAAGTEAFF

j_call: TRBJ2-3
v_call: TRBV2
cdr3_aa: CASSGGTGYGTDTQYF

j_call: TRBJ2-3
v_call: TRBV4-1
cdr3_aa: CASSQDLWAGGYTDTQYF

j_call: TRBJ1-2
v_call: TRBV7-9
cdr3_aa: CASSQSGTGGAGWGYTF

j_call: TRBJ2-7
v_call: TRBV6-5
cdr3_aa: CASSRDGSYEQYF

j_call: TRBJ2-5
v_call: TRBV4-2
cdr3_aa: CASSQGGGRETQYF

j_call: TRBJ1-2
v_call: TRBV5-6
cdr3_aa: CASSWTGDLGYGYTF

j_call: TRBJ2-7
v_call: TRBV6-5
cdr3_aa: CASSYSVGGSYEQYF